This T cell receptor (beta chain) was recorded in a study of CD8+CD57+ T cells in acquired aplastic anemia. Study conclusions and caveats: Patients and controls shared twenty-nine CD8+ CDR3 sequences, highly expressed in patients.

CDR3 and TCR beta VDJ profiling relied on genomic DNA as the template. One entry per CDR3 protein, called by TCRdb with MiXCR from the reads. Of about 190,000 distinct CDR3 sequences listed, approximately 48% were seen once; the top ten hold about 9.5%. This clonotype was picked up many times. Its antigen is not identified. Germline V gene data show CDR1 as LNHDA and CDR2 as SQIVND (reference sequence). The CDR3 loop spans 16 amino acids. The V end was cut by 5 bases, the J end by 8 bases, with 22 bases between. Individuals selected for sequencing had exhibited CD8+CD57+ cell expansion on flow cytometry. The cohort consisted entirely of patients having severe acquired aplastic anemia. Each patient gave a blood sample that was collected before any therapy had been received.

The specimen was sorted CD4+, CD8+, or CD8+CD57+ T cells (not recorded which) from PBMCs. This chain links TRBV19 with TRBJ2-1; D possibly corresponds to TRBD1 (6 bases). The clonotype was recovered from a human donor with aplastic anemia. The CDR3 loop reads CASSPQGRASGDEQFF. CDR3 DNA: TGTGCCAGTAGTCCCCAGGGCCGCGCCTCAGGGGATGAGCAGTTCTTC. The full variable domain, rest sourced from reference TRBV19 and TRBJ2-1, is DGGITQSPKYLFRKEGQNVTLSCEQNLNHDAMYWYRQDPGQGLRLIYYSQIVNDFQKGDIAEGYSVSREKKESFPLTVTSAQKNPTAFYLCASSPQGRASGDEQFFGPGTRLTVL.